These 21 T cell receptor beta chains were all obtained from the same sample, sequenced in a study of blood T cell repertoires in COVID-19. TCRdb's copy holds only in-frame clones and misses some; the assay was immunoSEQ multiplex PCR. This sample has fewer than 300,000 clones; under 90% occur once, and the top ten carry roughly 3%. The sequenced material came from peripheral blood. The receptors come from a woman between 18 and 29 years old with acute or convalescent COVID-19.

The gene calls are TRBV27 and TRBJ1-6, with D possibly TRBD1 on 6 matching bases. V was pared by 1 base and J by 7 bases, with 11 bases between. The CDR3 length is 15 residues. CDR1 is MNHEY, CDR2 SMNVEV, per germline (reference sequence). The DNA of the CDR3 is TGTGCCAGCAGTTTATTCCAGGGGCTAAATTCACCCCTCCACTTT. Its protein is CASSLFQGLNSPLHF.

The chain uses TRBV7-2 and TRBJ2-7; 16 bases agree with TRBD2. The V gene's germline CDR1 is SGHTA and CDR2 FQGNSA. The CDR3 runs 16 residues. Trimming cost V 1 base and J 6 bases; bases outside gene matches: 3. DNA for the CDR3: TGTGCCAGCAGCTTAGAGGGACTAGCGGGAGGGAGCGAGCAGTACTTC. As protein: CASSLEGLAGGSEQYF.

The CDR3 loop is CASTARAVDTEAFF. CDR3 nucleotides: TGTGCCAGCACCGCCAGGGCGGTTGACACTGAAGCTTTCTTT. The J gene is TRBJ1-1, the V gene TRBV6-6, with a tentative D call TRBD1 (5 bases). Trimming removed 7 bases at V and 3 bases at J, with 15 bases between. The CDR3 loop spans 14 amino acids. CDR1 MNHNY and CDR2 SVGAGI come from the germline V gene (reference sequence).

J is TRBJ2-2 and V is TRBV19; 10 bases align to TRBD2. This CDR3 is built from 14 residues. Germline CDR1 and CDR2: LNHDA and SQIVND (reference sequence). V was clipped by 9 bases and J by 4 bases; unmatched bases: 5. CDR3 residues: CASGSGRSTGELFF. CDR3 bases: TGTGCCAGCGGTAGCGGGAGGTCCACCGGGGAGCTGTTTTTT. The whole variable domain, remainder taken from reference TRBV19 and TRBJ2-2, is DGGITQSPKYLFRKEGQNVTLSCEQNLNHDAMYWYRQDPGQGLRLIYYSQIVNDFQKGDIAEGYSVSREKKESFPLTVTSAQKNPTAFYLCASGSGRSTGELFFGEGSRLTVL.

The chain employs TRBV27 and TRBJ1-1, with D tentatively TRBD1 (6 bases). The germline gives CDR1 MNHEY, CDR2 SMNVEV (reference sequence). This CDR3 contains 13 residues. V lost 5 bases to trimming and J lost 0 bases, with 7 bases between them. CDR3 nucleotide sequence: TGTGCCAGCAGTACAGGGCTGAACACTGAAGCTTTCTTT. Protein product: CASSTGLNTEAFF.

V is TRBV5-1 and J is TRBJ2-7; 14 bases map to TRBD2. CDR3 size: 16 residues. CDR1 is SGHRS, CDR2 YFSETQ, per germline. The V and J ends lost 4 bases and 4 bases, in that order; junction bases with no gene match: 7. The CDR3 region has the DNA TGCGCCAGCAGCCAGGGACTAGCGGGAGCGGCTTACGAGCAGTACTTC. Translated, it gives CASSQGLAGAAYEQYF. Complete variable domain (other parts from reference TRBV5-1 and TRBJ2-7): KAGVTQTPRYLIKTRGQQVTLSCSPISGHRSVSWYQQTPGQGLQFLFEYFSETQRNKGNFPGRFSGRQFSNSRSEMNVSTLELGDSALYLCASSQGLAGAAYEQYFGPGTRLTVT.

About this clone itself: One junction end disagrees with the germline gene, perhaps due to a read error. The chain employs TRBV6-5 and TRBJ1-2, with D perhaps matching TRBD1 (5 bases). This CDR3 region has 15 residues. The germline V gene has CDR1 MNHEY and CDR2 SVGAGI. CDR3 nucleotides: TGTGCCAGCAATTACCTCGCGGGGGGGAACTATGGCTACACCTTC. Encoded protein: CASNYLAGGNYGYTF.

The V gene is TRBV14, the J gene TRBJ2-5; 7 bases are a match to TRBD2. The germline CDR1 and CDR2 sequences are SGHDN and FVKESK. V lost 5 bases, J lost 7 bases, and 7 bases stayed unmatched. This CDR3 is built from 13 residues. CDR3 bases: TGTGCCAGCAGCTCAAACTCGGGGGGGACCCAGTACTTC. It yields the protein CASSSNSGGTQYF.

The CDR3 reads CSASVQGPDTQYF. In DNA form, the CDR3 reads TGCAGTGCTAGTGTACAGGGCCCAGATACGCAGTATTTT. This rearrangement joins TRBV20-1 to TRBJ2-3; TRBD1 is a possible D gene (6 bases). Trimming removed 3 bases at V and 4 bases at J, with 11 bases between. The length of the CDR3 is 13 residues. CDR1 DFQATT and CDR2 SNEGSKA come from the germline V gene (reference sequence).

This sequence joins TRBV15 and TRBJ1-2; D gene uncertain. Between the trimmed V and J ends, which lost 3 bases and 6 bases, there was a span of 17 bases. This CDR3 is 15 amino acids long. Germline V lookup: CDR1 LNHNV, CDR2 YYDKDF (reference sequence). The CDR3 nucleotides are TGTGCCACCAGCAGCCAACCGGTAATCGATCATGGCTACACCTTC. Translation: CATSSQPVIDHGYTF.

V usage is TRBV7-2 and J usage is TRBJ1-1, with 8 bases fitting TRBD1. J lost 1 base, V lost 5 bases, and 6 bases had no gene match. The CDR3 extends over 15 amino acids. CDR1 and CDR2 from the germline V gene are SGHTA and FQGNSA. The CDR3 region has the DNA TGTGCCAGCAGCCCCCGGACAGGGACGAACACTGAAGCTTTCTTT. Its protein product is CASSPRTGTNTEAFF. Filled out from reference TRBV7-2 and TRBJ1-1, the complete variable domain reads GAGVSQSPSNKVTEKGKDVELRCDPISGHTALYWYRQSLGQGLEFLIYFQGNSAPDKSGLPSDRFSAERTGGSVSTLTIQRTQQEDSAVYLCASSPRTGTNTEAFFGQGTRLTVV.

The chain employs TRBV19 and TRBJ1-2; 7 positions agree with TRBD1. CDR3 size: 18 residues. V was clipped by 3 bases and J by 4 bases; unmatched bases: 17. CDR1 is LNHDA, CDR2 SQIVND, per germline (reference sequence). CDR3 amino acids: CASSIGTVKSPSSYGYTF. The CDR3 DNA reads TGTGCCAGTAGTATTGGGACAGTCAAGAGCCCAAGTTCCTATGGCTACACCTTC.

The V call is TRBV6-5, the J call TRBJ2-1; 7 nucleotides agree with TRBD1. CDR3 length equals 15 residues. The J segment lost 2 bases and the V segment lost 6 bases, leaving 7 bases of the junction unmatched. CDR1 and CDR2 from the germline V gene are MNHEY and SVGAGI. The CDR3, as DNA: TGTGCCAGCAGGCCTTCTGGGACAGCCTACAATGAGCAGTTCTTC. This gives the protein CASRPSGTAYNEQFF.

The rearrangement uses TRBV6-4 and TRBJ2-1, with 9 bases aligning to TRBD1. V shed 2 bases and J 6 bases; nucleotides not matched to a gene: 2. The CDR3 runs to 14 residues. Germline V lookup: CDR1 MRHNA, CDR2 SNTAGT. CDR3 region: CASSDGTGTNEQFF. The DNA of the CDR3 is TGTGCCAGCAGTGACGGGACAGGGACCAATGAGCAGTTCTTC.

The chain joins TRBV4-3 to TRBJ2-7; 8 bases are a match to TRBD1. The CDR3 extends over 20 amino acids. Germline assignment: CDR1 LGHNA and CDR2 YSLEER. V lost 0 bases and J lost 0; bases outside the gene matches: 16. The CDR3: CASSQEAFSGTGTISYEQYF. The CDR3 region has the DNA TGCGCCAGCAGCCAAGAAGCATTTTCCGGGACAGGTACCATCTCCTACGAGCAGTACTTC.

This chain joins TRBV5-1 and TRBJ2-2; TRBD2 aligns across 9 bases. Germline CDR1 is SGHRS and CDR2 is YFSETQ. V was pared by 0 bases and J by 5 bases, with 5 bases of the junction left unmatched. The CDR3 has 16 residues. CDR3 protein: CASSLGASGATGELFF. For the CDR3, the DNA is TGCGCCAGCAGCTTGGGGGCTAGCGGGGCAACCGGGGAGCTGTTTTTT.

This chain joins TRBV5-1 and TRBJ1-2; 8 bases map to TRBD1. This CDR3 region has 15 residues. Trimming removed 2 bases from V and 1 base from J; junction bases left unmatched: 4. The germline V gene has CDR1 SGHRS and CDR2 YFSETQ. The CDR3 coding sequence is TGCGCCAGCAGCTTCACAGGGGGAGTTAACTATGGCTACACCTTC. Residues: CASSFTGGVNYGYTF. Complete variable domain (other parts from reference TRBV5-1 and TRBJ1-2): KAGVTQTPRYLIKTRGQQVTLSCSPISGHRSVSWYQQTPGQGLQFLFEYFSETQRNKGNFPGRFSGRQFSNSRSEMNVSTLELGDSALYLCASSFTGGVNYGYTFGSGTRLTVV.

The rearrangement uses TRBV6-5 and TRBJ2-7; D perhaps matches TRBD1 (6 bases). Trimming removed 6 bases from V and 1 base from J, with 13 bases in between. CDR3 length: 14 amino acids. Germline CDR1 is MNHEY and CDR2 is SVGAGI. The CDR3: CASRRGMGSYEQYF. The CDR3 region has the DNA TGTGCCAGCAGAAGGGGGATGGGGTCCTACGAGCAGTACTTC.

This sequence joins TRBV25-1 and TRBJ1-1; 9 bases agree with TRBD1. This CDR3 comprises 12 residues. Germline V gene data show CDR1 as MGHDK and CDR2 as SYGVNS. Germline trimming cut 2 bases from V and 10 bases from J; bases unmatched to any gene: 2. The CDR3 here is CASSEGTGRAFF. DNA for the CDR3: TGTGCCAGCAGTGAAGGGACAGGGCGAGCTTTCTTT. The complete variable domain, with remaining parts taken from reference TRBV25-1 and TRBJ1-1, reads EADIYQTPRYLVIGTGKKITLECSQTMGHDKMYWYQQDPGMELHLIHYSYGVNSTEKGDLSSESTVSRIRTEHFPLTLESARPSHTSQYLCASSEGTGRAFFGQGTRLTVV.

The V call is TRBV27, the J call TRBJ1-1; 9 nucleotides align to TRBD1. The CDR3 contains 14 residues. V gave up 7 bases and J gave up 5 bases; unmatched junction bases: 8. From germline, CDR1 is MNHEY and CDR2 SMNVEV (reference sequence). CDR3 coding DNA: TGTGCCAGCAACGTACAGGGGGCGGGGACTGAAGCTTTCTTT. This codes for CASNVQGAGTEAFF.

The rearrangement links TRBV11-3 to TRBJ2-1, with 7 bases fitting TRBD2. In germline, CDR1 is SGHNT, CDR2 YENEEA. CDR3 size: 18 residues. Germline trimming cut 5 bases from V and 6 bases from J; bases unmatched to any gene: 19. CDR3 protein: CASSPQGGGSGLGNEQFF. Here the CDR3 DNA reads TGTGCCAGCAGCCCCCAGGGCGGCGGGAGCGGTTTGGGCAATGAGCAGTTCTTC. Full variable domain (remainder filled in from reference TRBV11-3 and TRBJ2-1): EAGVVQSPRYKIIEKKQPVAFWCNPISGHNTLYWYLQNLGQGPELLIRYENEEAVDDSQLPKDRFSAERLKGVDSTLKIQPAELGDSAVYLCASSPQGGGSGLGNEQFFGPGTRLTVL.